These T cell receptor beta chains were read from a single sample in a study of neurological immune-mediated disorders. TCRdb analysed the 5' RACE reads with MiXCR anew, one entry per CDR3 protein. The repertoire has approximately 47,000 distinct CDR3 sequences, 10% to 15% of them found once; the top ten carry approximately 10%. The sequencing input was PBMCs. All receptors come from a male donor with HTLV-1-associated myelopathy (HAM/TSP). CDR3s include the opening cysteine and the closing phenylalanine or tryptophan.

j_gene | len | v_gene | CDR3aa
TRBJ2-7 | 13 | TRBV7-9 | CASSWTGMSEQYF
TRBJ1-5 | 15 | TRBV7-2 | CASSLSGQVGQPQHF
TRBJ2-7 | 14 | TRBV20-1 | CSARDLLRPYEQYF
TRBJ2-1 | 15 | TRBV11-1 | CATEPSGGAFNEQFF
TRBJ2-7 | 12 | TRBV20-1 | CSAAPGGREQYF
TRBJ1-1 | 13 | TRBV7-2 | CASSLQGETEAFF
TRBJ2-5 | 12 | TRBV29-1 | CSVEVGKETQYF
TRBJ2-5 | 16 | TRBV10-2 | CASSVGQRGAGETQYF
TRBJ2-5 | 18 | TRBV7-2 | CASSTGLAGGPRWETQYF
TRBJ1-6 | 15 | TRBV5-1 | CARSLELGNNSPLHF
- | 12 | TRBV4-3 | CASSQVSGPQYF
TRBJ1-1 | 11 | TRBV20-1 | CSYRVSTEAFF
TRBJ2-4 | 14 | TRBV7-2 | CASSPTRTSVIQYF
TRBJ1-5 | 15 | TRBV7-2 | CASSVTGGISQPQHF
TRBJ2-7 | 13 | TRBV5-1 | CASSLGFSYEQYF
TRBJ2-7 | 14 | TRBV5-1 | CASSLYRGTYEQYF
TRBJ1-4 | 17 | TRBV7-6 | CASSLRRTGVPNEKLFF
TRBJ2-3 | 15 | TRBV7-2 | CASSLDRWRTDTQYF
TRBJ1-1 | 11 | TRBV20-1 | CSARGITAAFF
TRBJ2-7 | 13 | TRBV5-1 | CASSTGSLYEQYF
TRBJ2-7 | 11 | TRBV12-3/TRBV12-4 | CASSFYRTATF
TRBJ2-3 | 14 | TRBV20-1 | CSAIAGGKIGGPYF
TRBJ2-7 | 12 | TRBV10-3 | CAISDVRDEQYF
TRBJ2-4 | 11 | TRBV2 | CASHGENIQYF
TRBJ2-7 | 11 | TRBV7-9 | CASSPVGEQYF
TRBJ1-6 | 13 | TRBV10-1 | CASSWEANSPLHF
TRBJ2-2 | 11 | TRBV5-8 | CASSPLSELFF
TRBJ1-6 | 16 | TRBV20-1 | CSAPLGQGSYNSPLHF
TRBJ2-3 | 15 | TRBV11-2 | CANSLGGKEGDTQYF
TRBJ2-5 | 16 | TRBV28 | CASSRGRGGSQETQYF